This T cell receptor beta chain came from a study of control samples from healthy donors and cancer patients. Measured with immunoSEQ multiplex PCR; TCRdb has only the in-frame clones, and not every one. The sample holds over 150,000 clones, 90% seen once. V was pared by 3 bases and J by 4 bases, with 8 bases between. The germline CDR1 and CDR2 sequences are SGHTA and FQGTGA. This CDR3 comprises 13 residues. The gene calls are TRBV7-3 and TRBJ2-3; D is possibly TRBD2 (6 bases). The clonotype comes from a woman between 50 and 59 years old in good health. Specimen: blood. The CDR3 loop reads CASSLGEADTQYF. CDR3 coding DNA: TGTGCCAGCAGCTTGGGGGAGGCAGATACGCAGTATTTT.